These T cell receptor beta chains were read from a single sample in a study of response to subunit inactivated influenza vaccine. Each CDR3 protein is one row after TCRdb ran MiXCR on the RT-PCR reads. The sample lists approximately 700,000 distinct CDR3 sequences; 15% to 19% were seen once. Sample: PBMCs from blood, taken less than 13 days after vaccination. These receptors originate from a man between 45 and 60 years old who received an inactivated influenza vaccine. Both conserved end residues are part of each CDR3. Fields, in order: clone size, D gene, J gene, CDR3 length, V gene, CDR3 protein, CDR3 DNA. A D gene is named only where the DNA matches it firmly. Part of the rows lack a size; the others show once, few, many or a class for expanded clones.

few	.	TRBJ2-5	16	TRBV12-3/TRBV12-4	CASSFSRNLRGETQYF	TGTGCCAGCAGTTTTAGTAGAAACCTTAGAGGAGAGACCCAGTACTTC
.	.	TRBJ2-5	14	TRBV24-1	CATSVASPRETQYF	TGTGCCACCAGTGTTGCCTCACCACGGGAGACCCAGTACTTC
few	TRBD1	TRBJ2-7	15	TRBV7-2	CASSLRPTGPYEQYF	TGTGCCAGCAGCTTACGTCCGACAGGGCCCTACGAGCAGTACTTC
.	TRBD1	TRBJ1-6	18	TRBV4-2	CASSHPGQELLIGSPLHF	TGTGCCAGCAGCCACCCGGGACAGGAGTTACTAATCGGATCACCCCTCCACTTT
few	.	TRBJ2-1	14	TRBV5-1	CASSLAIANNEQFF	TGCGCCAGCAGCTTGGCCATAGCGAACAATGAGCAGTTCTTC
.	.	TRBJ2-5	15	TRBV27	CASSSTPGVQETQYF	TGTGCCAGCAGTTCCACCCCAGGGGTCCAGGAGACCCAGTACTTC
.	.	TRBJ1-3	16	TRBV20-1	CSARDGYYFSGNTIYF	TGCAGTGCTAGAGATGGCTATTATTTCTCTGGAAACACCATATATTTT
few	.	TRBJ1-5	15	TRBV6-1	CASKGNRNSNQPQHF	TGTGCCAGCAAGGGTAACCGTAATAGCAATCAGCCCCAGCATTTT
.	TRBD2	TRBJ2-1	15	TRBV7-9	CASRGSGTTYNEQFF	TGTGCCAGCAGGGGTAGCGGGACGACCTACAATGAGCAGTTCTTC
.	TRBD2	TRBJ2-2	17	TRBV5-4	CASSSATSGLNTGELFF	TGTGCCAGCAGCTCGGCCACTAGCGGTTTAAACACCGGGGAGCTGTTTTTT
.	.	TRBJ1-1	14	TRBV29-1	CSVGTMWGDTEAFF	TGCAGCGTTGGGACTATGTGGGGAGACACTGAAGCTTTCTTT
few	.	TRBJ2-1	16	TRBV11-3	CASSLEAGPKGGEQFF	TGTGCCAGCAGCTTAGAAGCCGGGCCGAAAGGAGGCGAGCAGTTCTTC
.	.	TRBJ1-5	13	TRBV7-2	CASTTMGEGPQHF	TGTGCCAGCACCACCATGGGGGAAGGGCCCCAGCATTTT
.	TRBD2	TRBJ2-3	13	TRBV20-1	CSATLAGGTTQYF	TGCAGTGCTACTCTAGCGGGAGGGACTACGCAGTATTTT
few	TRBD1	TRBJ1-5	14	TRBV7-2	CASSHGQDNQPQHF	TGTGCCAGCAGCCATGGACAGGACAATCAGCCCCAGCATTTT
.	TRBD2	TRBJ2-2	14	TRBV2	CASNPAGEPGELFF	TGTGCCAGCAATCCAGCGGGAGAGCCCGGGGAGCTGTTTTTT
many	.	TRBJ2-5	16	TRBV5-1	CASSLATSGTRETQYF	TGCGCCAGCAGCTTGGCCACTTCAGGGACCAGAGAGACCCAGTACTTC
.	TRBD1	TRBJ2-3	15	TRBV6-1	CASRLTGQSTDTQYF	TGTGCCAGCAGACTGACAGGGCAGAGCACAGATACGCAGTATTTT
.	TRBD1	TRBJ2-7	14	TRBV6-5	CASSYLGQGDEQYF	TGTGCCAGCAGTTACCTGGGACAGGGGGACGAGCAGTACTTC
.	TRBD1	TRBJ2-1	13	TRBV20-1	CSASPTGKSGQFF	TGCAGTGCTTCCCCGACAGGGAAGAGTGGGCAGTTCTTC
few	.	TRBJ2-4	20	TRBV1	CTSSPSRRTSGRMAKNIQYF	TGCACCAGCAGCCCAAGCCGGAGGACTAGCGGGAGAATGGCCAAAAACATTCAGTACTTC
few	.	TRBJ2-2	16	TRBV27	CASSWKRDINTGELFF	TGTGCCAGCAGTTGGAAAAGGGACATTAACACCGGGGAGCTGTTTTTT
many	.	TRBJ1-2	14	TRBV5-1	CASSFRTDPYGYTF	TGCGCCAGCAGCTTTCGGACAGACCCCTATGGCTACACCTTC
.	.	TRBJ1-2	10	TRBV29-1	CSVPEDGYTF	TGCAGCGTTCCCGAGGACGGCTACACCTTC
many	TRBD1	TRBJ2-7	15	TRBV6-2/TRBV6-3	CASSYRTGKDYEQYF	TGTGCCAGCAGTTATCGGACAGGGAAGGACTACGAGCAGTACTTC
.	.	TRBJ2-6	15	TRBV7-9	CASSARSSGANVLTF	TGTGCCAGCAGCGCCCGGAGCTCTGGGGCCAACGTCCTGACTTTC
few	.	TRBJ2-1	14	TRBV12-3/TRBV12-4	CASTRQVLDNEQFF	TGTGCCAGCACCCGTCAAGTCTTGGACAATGAGCAGTTCTTC
many	.	TRBJ2-2	13	TRBV28	CASKAGDTGELFF	TGTGCCAGCAAGGCCGGTGACACCGGGGAGCTGTTTTTT
few	.	TRBJ2-3	15	TRBV5-1	CASSLPLQGGGTQYF	TGCGCCAGCAGCTTGCCCCTCCAGGGAGGGGGTACGCAGTATTTT
few	TRBD1	TRBJ1-3	17	TRBV9	CASSLRWGQGDGNTIYF	TGTGCCAGCAGCTTACGATGGGGACAGGGAGACGGAAACACCATATATTTT
few	.	TRBJ1-4	15	TRBV5-1	CASSLASGTNEKLFF	TGCGCCAGCAGCTTGGCATCAGGAACTAATGAAAAACTGTTTTTT
few	TRBD2	TRBJ2-5	14	TRBV5-1	CASSIGTTQETQYF	TGCGCCAGCAGCATTGGGACTACACAAGAGACCCAGTACTTC